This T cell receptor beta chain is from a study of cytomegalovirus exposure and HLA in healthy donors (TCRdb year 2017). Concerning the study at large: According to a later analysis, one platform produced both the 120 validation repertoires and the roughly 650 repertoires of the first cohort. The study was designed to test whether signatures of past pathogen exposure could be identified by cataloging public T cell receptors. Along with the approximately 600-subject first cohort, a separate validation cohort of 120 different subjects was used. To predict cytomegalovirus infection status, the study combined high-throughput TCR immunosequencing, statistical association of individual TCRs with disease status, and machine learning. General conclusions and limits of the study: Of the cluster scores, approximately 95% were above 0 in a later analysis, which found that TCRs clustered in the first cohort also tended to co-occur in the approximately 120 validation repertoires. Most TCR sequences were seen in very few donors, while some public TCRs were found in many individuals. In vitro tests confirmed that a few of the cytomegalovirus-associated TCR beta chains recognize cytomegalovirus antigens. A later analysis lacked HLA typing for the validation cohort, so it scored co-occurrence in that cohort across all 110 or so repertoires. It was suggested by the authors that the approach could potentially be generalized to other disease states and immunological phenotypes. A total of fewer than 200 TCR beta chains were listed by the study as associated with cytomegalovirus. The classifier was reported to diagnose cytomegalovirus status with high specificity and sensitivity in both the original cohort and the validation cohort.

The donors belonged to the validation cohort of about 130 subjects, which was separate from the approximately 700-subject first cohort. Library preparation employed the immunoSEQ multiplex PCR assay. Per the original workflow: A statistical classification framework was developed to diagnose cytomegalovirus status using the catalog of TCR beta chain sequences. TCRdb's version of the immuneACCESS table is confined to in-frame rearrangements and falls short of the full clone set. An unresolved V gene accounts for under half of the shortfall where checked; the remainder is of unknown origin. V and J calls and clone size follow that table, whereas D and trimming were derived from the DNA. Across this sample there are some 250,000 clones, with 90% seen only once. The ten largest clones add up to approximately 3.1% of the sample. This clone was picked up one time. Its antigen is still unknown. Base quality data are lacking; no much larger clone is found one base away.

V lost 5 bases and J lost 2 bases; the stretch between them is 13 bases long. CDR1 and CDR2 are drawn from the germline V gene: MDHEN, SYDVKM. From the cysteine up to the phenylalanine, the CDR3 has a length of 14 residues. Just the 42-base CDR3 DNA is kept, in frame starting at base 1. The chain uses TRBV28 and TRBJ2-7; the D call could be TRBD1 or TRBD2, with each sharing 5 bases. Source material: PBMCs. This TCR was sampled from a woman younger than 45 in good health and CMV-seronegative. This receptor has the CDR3 CASSRTGPTYEQYF. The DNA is TGTGCCAGCAGTAGAACGGGACCGACCTACGAGCAGTACTTC.